Following are 20 T cell receptor beta chains from one sample sequenced in a study of cytotoxic CD8 clonotypes in ibrutinib-treated CLL. Assay used: immunoSEQ multiplex PCR; TCRdb lists only in-frame clones, some missing. The sample has 150,000 to 200,000 clones; 88% are singletons. The sample was PBMCs, taken at disease progression, from a patient treated with ibrutinib. Source of these receptors: a human donor with chronic lymphocytic leukemia.

The chain combines TRBV27 with TRBJ2-3; 7 positions match TRBD2. Germline loops: CDR1 MNHEY, CDR2 SMNVEV (reference sequence). The J segment lost 2 bases and the V segment lost 2 bases, leaving 7 bases of the junction unmatched. The length of the CDR3 is 16 residues. This chain's CDR3 is CASSLVSGWDTDTQYF. CDR3 coding DNA: TGTGCCAGCAGTTTAGTTAGCGGGTGGGACACAGATACGCAGTATTTT.

This clone was seen only once. The genes are TRBV5-1 and TRBJ2-1; D assignment may be TRBD1 or TRBD2 (5 bases each). Germline V gene lookup returns CDR1 SGHRS and CDR2 YFSETQ. Trimming removed 5 bases at V and 4 bases at J, with 16 bases between. The CDR3 sequence is 15 residues long. The CDR3 loop is CASRSSGRAYNEQFF. The DNA for the CDR3 is TGCGCCAGCAGATCGTCAGGGAGAGCTTACAATGAGCAGTTCTTC.

The rearrangement joins TRBV9 to TRBJ2-2; D may be TRBD2 (5 bases). The CDR3 has 14 residues. The V gene lost 0 bases and the J gene lost 4 bases, with 7 bases spanning the gap. Germline assignment: CDR1 SGDLS and CDR2 YYNGEE. CDR3 residues: CASSVAAGTGELFF. Here the CDR3 DNA reads TGTGCCAGCAGCGTAGCTGCGGGCACCGGGGAGCTGTTTTTT.

The rearrangement uses TRBV27 and TRBJ1-1; no clear D. The length of the CDR3 is 14 residues. The germline gives CDR1 MNHEY, CDR2 SMNVEV (reference sequence). Trimming took off 2 bases at V and 0 bases at J, with 7 bases between the two ends. CDR3 region: CASSLVFLNTEAFF. In DNA, the CDR3 is TGTGCCAGCAGTTTAGTATTCTTGAACACTGAAGCTTTCTTT.

The chain combines TRBV28 with TRBJ2-3; 14 bases are shared with TRBD2. With V trimmed by 3 bases and J by 5 bases, 7 bases remained unmatched. This CDR3 region has 17 residues. The germline V gene encodes CDR1 MDHEN and CDR2 SYDVKM. Here the CDR3 DNA reads TGTGCCAGCAGTTTTCTGGGACTAGCGGGAGAAAAAGATACGCAGTATTTT. Protein sequence: CASSFLGLAGEKDTQYF.

About this clone itself: Mismatch with germline at one junction end may stem from a read error. The chain recombines TRBV11-2 with TRBJ2-5; D is undetermined. Germline loops: CDR1 SGHAT, CDR2 FQNNGV. CDR3 length equals 12 residues. CDR3 coding DNA: TGTGCCAGCAGCTTAGCTAGGCCGACCCCGTACTTC. Translating gives CASSLARPTPYF.

CDR3 region: CASPQGIGEAFF. The CDR3 region has the DNA TGTGCCAGCCCGCAGGGCATTGGTGAAGCTTTCTTT. V is TRBV21-1 and J is TRBJ1-1; TRBD1, the table's D call, lacks a check against the DNA. TRBV21-1 corresponds to a pseudogene. CDR3 size: 12 residues.

This chain uses TRBV6-1 with TRBJ2-3; D gene ambiguous. The V end was cut by 2 bases, the J end by 0 bases, with 15 bases between. Looked up from germline, CDR1 is MNHNS and CDR2 is SASEGT. CDR3 length: 17 residues. The CDR3 coding sequence is TGTGCCAGCAGTGAACCTCGTGCCAGGCGTAGCACAGATACGCAGTATTTT. Protein sequence: CASSEPRARRSTDTQYF.

The chain employs TRBV5-5 and TRBJ1-5; D is perhaps TRBD1 (5 bases). Between the trimmed V and J ends, which lost 0 bases and 4 bases, there was a span of 11 bases. CDR1 and CDR2 from the germline V gene are SGHKS and YYEKEE (reference sequence). The CDR3 runs 15 residues. Written as DNA, the CDR3 is TGTGCCAGCAGCTTGGCCAGGGCTATGAATCAGCCCCAGCATTTT. Its translation is CASSLARAMNQPQHF.

The V and J genes are TRBV25-1 and TRBJ2-2; D might be TRBD1 or TRBD2, each matching 5 bases. CDR3 size: 12 residues. V was shortened by 8 bases and J by 6 bases, with 10 bases between the two germline ends. The V gene's germline CDR1 is MGHDK and CDR2 SYGVNS. In nucleotides, the CDR3 is TGTGCCAGCTTTCAGGGAGCCGGGGAGCTGTTTTTT. This translates into CASFQGAGELFF.

The chain combines TRBV9 with TRBJ1-1, with a weak D call TRBD1 (5 bases). The germline V gene encodes CDR1 SGDLS and CDR2 YYNGEE. The CDR3 length is 13 residues. Deletions cut 4 bases from V and 5 bases from J, with 12 bases between. The CDR3 DNA reads as TGTGCCAGCAGCACTACGGGGGATACTGAAGCTTTCTTT. Translating gives CASSTTGDTEAFF.

The sample holds one count of this clone. The chain combines TRBV5-4 with TRBJ1-2, with no clear D. Germline V CDR1 and CDR2: SGHNT, YYREEE (reference sequence). The CDR3 totals 16 residues. The V and J ends lost 3 bases and 0 bases respectively, with 15 bases between them. CDR3 residues: CASSSSLAAANYGYTF. CDR3 bases: TGTGCCAGCAGCTCGTCCCTGGCCGCAGCTAACTATGGCTACACCTTC.

This clone was observed a single time. The CDR3: CASSYSSISTDTQYF. CDR3 coding DNA: TGTGCCAGCAGTTACTCGAGTATATCCACAGATACGCAGTATTTT. V is TRBV6-6 and J is TRBJ2-3; D unclear. Trimming shortened V by 0 bases and J by 2 bases, and 9 bases separated the two germline ends. The CDR3 length is 15 residues. Germline V CDR1 and CDR2: MNHNY, SVGAGI (reference sequence).

The chain links TRBV9 to TRBJ1-4; tentatively, D is TRBD1 (5 bases). The CDR3 length is 13 residues. V lost 5 bases and J 8 bases, leaving 13 bases between the germline ends. Germline CDR1 is SGDLS and CDR2 is YYNGEE. CDR3 in amino acids: CASSRRGREKLFF. The DNA of the CDR3 is TGTGCCAGCAGTCGACGGGGGAGGGAAAAACTGTTTTTT.

Concerning this clone itself: Different DNA sequences within this sample yield the same CDR3. The chain couples TRBV28 to TRBJ2-5; 11 positions match TRBD2. Germline V CDR1 and CDR2: MDHEN, SYDVKM. CDR3 length: 15 residues. The V and J ends lost 5 bases and 4 bases, in that order; junction bases with no gene match: 6. CDR3 amino acids: CASSPPGLAGETQYF. Here the CDR3 DNA reads TGTGCCAGCAGTCCCCCTGGACTAGCGGGAGAGACCCAGTACTTC.

The chain couples TRBV7-2 to TRBJ2-2; no clear D. Trimming stripped 3 bases from V and 5 bases from J, with 19 bases between. Germline CDR1 is SGHTA and CDR2 is FQGNSA. This CDR3 has 17 residues. CDR3 nucleotides: TGTGCCAGCAGCTTTATTTTTATGGCAGGTCCTACCGGGGAGCTGTTTTTT. This translates into CASSFIFMAGPTGELFF.

This sequence joins TRBV25-1 and TRBJ2-2; a possible D gene is TRBD1 (5 bases). Trimming took off 7 bases at V and 6 bases at J, with 9 bases between the two ends. Germline V lookup: CDR1 MGHDK, CDR2 SYGVNS. This CDR3 is 12 amino acids long. The CDR3 nucleotides read TGTGCCAGCACCCAGGGCCCCGGGGAGCTGTTTTTT. Protein product: CASTQGPGELFF.

V is TRBV28 and J is TRBJ2-6; perhaps TRBD2 as D (5 bases). V was clipped by 1 base and J by 2 bases, with 21 bases between them. Germline V gene data show CDR1 as MDHEN and CDR2 as SYDVKM. The CDR3 length is 20 residues. The chain's CDR3 is CASSLLYGRGTSTGANVLTF. CDR3 bases: TGTGCCAGCAGTTTATTATATGGCCGGGGAACTTCTACTGGGGCCAACGTCCTGACTTTC. The complete variable domain, with remaining parts taken from reference TRBV28 and TRBJ2-6, reads DVKVTQSSRYLVKRTGEKVFLECVQDMDHENMFWYRQDPGLGLRLIYFSYDVKMKEKGDIPEGYSVSREKKERFSLILESASTNQTSMYLCASSLLYGRGTSTGANVLTFGAGSRLTVL.

This sequence joins TRBV7-8 and TRBJ1-1; D gene unclear. V lost 4 bases and J 1 base, leaving 10 bases between the germline ends. Germline assignment: CDR1 SGHVS and CDR2 FQNEAQ. The CDR3 loop spans 14 amino acids. The CDR3 sequence is CASSSKIPNTEAFF. Here the CDR3 DNA reads TGTGCCAGCAGCTCAAAAATCCCGAACACTGAAGCTTTCTTT.

The V call is TRBV19, the J call TRBJ2-7; 10 nucleotides align to TRBD1. The germline CDR1 and CDR2 sequences are LNHDA and SQIVND (reference sequence). Trimming removed 5 bases from V and 3 bases from J; junction bases left unmatched: 10. This CDR3 has 16 residues. CDR3 nucleotides: TGTGCCAGTAGTCTGAGTGGGACAGGGGTCTTCTACGAGCAGTACTTC. It encodes CASSLSGTGVFYEQYF.